This record covers a single T cell receptor beta chain. Its antigen is still unknown. No much larger clonotype is one base removed from it; base qualities were not supplied. The data originate from a study of blood T cell repertoires in COVID-19 (dated by TCRdb to the early 2020s). The study in broad terms: The collaborator samples originated in the United States, Italy and Spain and spanned the acute and convalescent phases of COVID-19. The samples were drawn from two sources: the first 160 participants of the ongoing ImmuneRACE study, and 1,000 to 1,500 subjects contributed by 6 global collaborators. Where HLA class I and class II types were available, the types were taken from metadata supplied by the sample provider, not from assay-based typing. The prospective study material was composed of cDNA or gDNA derived from T cells, B-cell-depleted T cells, or PBMCs. A de-identified subject ID, COVID-19 status, age in years and sex were almost always included in the sample metadata. Subjects who had been exposed to COVID-19, were actively infected with it, or had recovered from it provided the deeply sampled blood TCRbeta repertoires that made up the dataset. The repertoires were released in a freely available public database meant as a resource for research on the immune response to SARS-CoV-2. What the research found in general, with its limitations: How much clinical and demographic metadata was included differed by source and by participant, and the metadata was provided uncurated.

Participants in the prospective study were enrolled through a virtual design, were aged roughly 18 to 90 years, and lived in roughly 24 United States geographic areas. To assign participants to cohorts, the prospective study relied on clinical history that participants themselves reported in a screening survey and a study questionnaire. Recovered participants in ImmuneRACE Cohort 3 were defined as having two consecutive negative NP/OP PCR tests, clearance from a healthcare professional, or resolution of symptoms. Mobile phlebotomists in the prospective study collected whole blood, serum and a nasopharyngeal or oropharyngeal swab from every participant. Prospective study participants could optionally give additional blood draws and questionnaires over a roughly 2-month period. Blood samples from the prospective study were shipped frozen or at room temperature prior to DNA extraction. The immunoSEQ Assay, a bias-controlled multiplex PCR, was used to amplify TCRbeta CDR3 regions from genomic DNA. Per the original workflow: The number of nucleated cells in each sample was estimated from the amplification of reference gene primers within the assay. To quantify the absolute abundance of each unique TCRbeta CDR3 rearrangement, sequence reads were collapsed and filtered. For each sample, productive Simpson clonality was calculated as the square root of Simpson's diversity index across productive rearrangements. Held by TCRdb, this immuneACCESS table contains in-frame sequences only and omits some clones. Under half of the omission traces to an unresolved V gene where checked; the cause of the rest is unknown. That table supplies the V and J calls and clone size; D and trimming were determined from the DNA. The sample table shows hundreds of thousands of clones, and 80% to 90% are seen once. Roughly 1.1% of the sample is in the top ten clones.

Unmatched junction bases come to 11, with V trimmed by 0 bases and J by 0 bases. CDR1 LNHDA and CDR2 SQIVND are derived from the germline V gene (reference sequence). The CDR3 goes from the cysteine to the phenylalanine over 19 residues. Only the CDR3 part of the read is kept: 57 bases, read in frame from the first base. The sequence is built from TRBV19 and TRBJ2-1, with 7 bases in between that match TRBD1. The sample consisted of PBMCs or T cells enriched from blood (not recorded which). The TCR sequence derives from a man younger than 45 who had recovered from COVID-19. In nucleotide form, the sequence is TGTGCCAGTAGTATAGAGGCAGGGGGATTATCCAGCTCCTACAATGAGCAGTTCTTC. Its product reads: CASSIEAGGLSSSYNEQFF.